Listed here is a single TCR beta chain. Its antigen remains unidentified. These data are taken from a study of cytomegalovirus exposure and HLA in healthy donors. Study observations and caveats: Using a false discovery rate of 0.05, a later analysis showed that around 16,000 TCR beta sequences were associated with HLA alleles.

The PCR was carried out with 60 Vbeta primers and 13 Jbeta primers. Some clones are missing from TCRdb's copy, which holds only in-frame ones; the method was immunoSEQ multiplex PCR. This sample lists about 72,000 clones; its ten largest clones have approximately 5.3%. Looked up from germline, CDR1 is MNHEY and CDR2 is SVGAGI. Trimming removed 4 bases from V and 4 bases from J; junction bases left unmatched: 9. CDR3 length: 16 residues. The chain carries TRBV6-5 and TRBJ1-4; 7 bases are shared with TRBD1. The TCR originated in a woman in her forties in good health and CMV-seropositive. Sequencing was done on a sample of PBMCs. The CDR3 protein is CASSSVRQGDNEKLFF. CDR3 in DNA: TGTGCCAGCAGTTCGGTGAGACAGGGAGATAATGAAAAACTGTTTTTT.